This TCR beta chain appears in the sequencing data of a study of CD8+CD57+ T cells in acquired aplastic anemia. For CDR3 and TCR beta VDJ profiling, genomic DNA was the template used. TCRdb passed the reads through MiXCR, listing each CDR3 protein once. In the table there are around 200,000 distinct CDR3 sequences, about half of which are singletons. Remarks on this clonotype: Its specificity is unknown.

The CDR3 is 16 residues long. CDR1 LNHNV and CDR2 YYDKDF come from the germline V gene (reference sequence). J was trimmed by 8 bases and V by 3 bases; bases with no gene match: 8. An expansion of CD8+CD57+ cells by flow cytometry had been shown in patients chosen for sequencing. General observations from the study: Patients and healthy controls showed no significant CD8+ Simpson's diversity difference.

V gene TRBV15 combines with J gene TRBJ2-1; 12 bases agree with TRBD2. Sequenced sample: sorted CD4+, CD8+, or CD8+CD57+ T cells (not recorded which) from PBMCs. The clonotype originates from a human donor with aplastic anemia. The CDR3 spells CATSRAPSGGVDEQFF. The CDR3 nucleotides are TGTGCCACCAGCAGGGCCCCTAGCGGGGGGGTAGATGAGCAGTTCTTC.